One and the same sample provided the 5 T cell receptor beta chains below, sequenced in a study of siplizumab effects on memory and regulatory T cells. The method was immunoSEQ multiplex PCR; TCRdb's version includes in-frame clones alone and lacks a portion of them. The data show about 55,000 clones, with less than 98% seen just once and 0.55% to 0.65% held by the top ten. Sequenced sample: naive CD4+ T cells sorted from blood. The receptors stem from a human donor in good health.

This rearrangement joins TRBV5-1 to TRBJ1-5; perhaps TRBD1 as D (5 bases). CDR3 length: 13 residues. Germline lookup yields CDR1 SGHRS and CDR2 YFSETQ. Trimming pared 1 base from V and 6 bases from J, leaving 8 bases between. Written as DNA, the CDR3 is TGCGCCAGCAGCTTGAGGGGCCCTCAGCCCCAGCATTTT. Protein sequence: CASSLRGPQPQHF.

This clone has just one count. This chain uses TRBV18 with TRBJ2-6; 8 bases fit TRBD1. This CDR3 is built from 16 residues. The V gene end was trimmed by 5 bases and the J gene end by 1 base; junction bases not matched to a gene: 4. Germline CDR1 reads KGHSH; CDR2 reads LQKENI. The CDR3 is CASSFRTGSGANVLTF. CDR3 nucleotides: TGTGCCAGCTCATTTAGGACAGGGTCTGGGGCCAACGTCCTGACTTTC.

This clone was seen only once. The chain recombines TRBV7-2 with TRBJ2-3; 12 nucleotides align to TRBD2. The CDR3 is 16 amino acids. The V gene end was trimmed by 3 bases and the J gene end by 1 base; junction bases not matched to a gene: 2. The germline gives CDR1 SGHTA, CDR2 FQGNSA. The CDR3 nucleotides are TGTGCCAGCAGCTTTCGACTAGCGGGAGGCACAGATACGCAGTATTTT. Its translation is CASSFRLAGGTDTQYF.

This chain connects TRBV7-2 to TRBJ2-7; D is uncertain. V gave up 2 bases and J gave up 7 bases, with 18 bases separating them. The germline V gene encodes CDR1 SGHTA and CDR2 FQGNSA. CDR3 length: 15 amino acids. CDR3 nucleotides: TGTGCCAGCAGCTTACTACTTGGAGCTCCTAGTGAGCAGTACTTC. Its translation is CASSLLLGAPSEQYF.

This chain uses TRBV7-2 with TRBJ2-7; D possibly corresponds to TRBD2 (5 bases). Looked up from germline, CDR1 is SGHTA and CDR2 is FQGNSA. The length of the CDR3 is 13 residues. V was clipped by 1 base and J by 7 bases, with 11 bases between them. The CDR3 protein is CASSLVGVGEQYF. The CDR3 DNA is TGTGCCAGCAGCTTAGTGGGAGTGGGGGAGCAGTACTTC.